Each of the 11 T cell receptor beta chains below was sequenced from the same sample in a study of shared clonotypes between healthy human individuals. Assay used: immunoSEQ multiplex PCR; TCRdb lists only in-frame clones, some missing. Of 550,000 to 850,000 clones listed, approximately 79% are singletons. Sequencing was carried out using memory CD4+ T cells sorted from blood. The sample's subset: CD45RA-negative fraction. Receptors originate from a woman in her twenties or thirties in good health.

The chain uses TRBV5-1 and TRBJ1-1, with D possibly matching TRBD1 (5 bases). The V gene lost 0 bases and the J gene lost 3 bases, with 9 bases spanning the gap. CDR1 and CDR2 from the germline V gene are SGHRS and YFSETQ. The CDR3 is 14 amino acids. The CDR3 DNA is TGCGCCAGCAGCTTGGCCTTGGGGCACACTGAAGCTTTCTTT. Its protein product is CASSLALGHTEAFF.

This clone came up once. The chain is built from TRBV10-2 and TRBJ2-7, with 13 bases identical to TRBD2. The V gene's germline CDR1 is WSHSY and CDR2 SAAADI. With 6 bases clipped from V and 4 bases from J, the junction kept 6 bases outside the gene matches. CDR3 size: 15 residues. CDR3 bases: TGCGCCAGCAGGGAGGGACTAGCGGGATTGTACGAGCAGTACTTC. Protein product: CASREGLAGLYEQYF.

Regarding this clone: This likely reflects a read error, since a far larger clone is one base away. The V call is TRBV6-5, the J call TRBJ2-2, with D uncertain. Trimming removed 4 bases at V and 1 base at J, with 7 bases between. The CDR3 is 14 amino acids. The germline V gene has CDR1 MNHEY and CDR2 SVGAGI. The CDR3 here is CASSSRRNTGELFF. CDR3 sequence (DNA): TGTGCCAGCAGTTCCCGACGGAACACCGGGGAGCTGTTTTTT.

The chain links TRBV5-6 to TRBJ1-5; the match to TRBD1 covers 11 bases. The V and J ends lost 3 bases and 8 bases, in that order; junction bases with no gene match: 1. The CDR3 length is 13 residues. Germline V gene sequence: CDR1 SGHDT, CDR2 YYEEEE. The CDR3: CASSSGQGEPQHF. In DNA form, the CDR3 reads TGTGCCAGCAGCTCGGGACAGGGGGAGCCCCAGCATTTT. Looking up the rest from reference TRBV5-6 and TRBJ1-5 gives the full variable domain: DAGVTQSPTHLIKTRGQQVTLRCSPKSGHDTVSWYQQALGQGPQFIFQYYEEEERQRGNFPDRFSGHQFPNYSSELNVNALLLGDSALYLCASSSGQGEPQHFGDGTRLSIL.

This clone was observed once. One base separates it from a far larger clone, so it is likely a read error. This CDR3 is also generated by other DNA sequences in the sample. The genes are TRBV18 and TRBJ2-7; no clear D gene. V lost 2 bases to trimming and J lost 0 bases, with 2 bases between them. This CDR3 spans 12 amino acids. The germline V gene has CDR1 KGHSH and CDR2 LQKENI. CDR3: CASSPNSYEQYF. The CDR3 DNA follows: TGTGCCAGCTCACCAAACTCCTACGAGCAGTACTTC. Full variable domain (rest looked up from reference TRBV18 and TRBJ2-7): NAGVMQNPRHLVRRRGQEARLRCSPMKGHSHVYWYRQLPEEGLKFMVYLQKENIIDESGMPKERFSAEFPKEGPSILRIQQVVRGDSAAYFCASSPNSYEQYFGPGTRLTVT.

The chain employs TRBV13 and TRBJ2-1, with TRBD2 identical over 11 bases. With 5 bases clipped from V and 4 bases from J, the junction kept 7 bases outside the gene matches. CDR3 size: 16 residues. CDR1 PRHDT and CDR2 FYEKMQ come from the germline V gene (reference sequence). As DNA, the CDR3 is TGTGCCAGCAGCATCTATAGCGGGAGGGATTACAATGAGCAGTTCTTC. This gives the protein CASSIYSGRDYNEQFF.

This chain joins TRBV5-6 and TRBJ1-2; D is ambiguous. The CDR3 totals 12 residues. Between the trimmed V and J ends, which lost 7 bases and 3 bases, there was a span of 10 bases. In germline, CDR1 is SGHDT, CDR2 YYEEEE. CDR3 bases: TGTGCCAGCGCATCCCAGGACTATGGCTACACCTTC. This codes for CASASQDYGYTF.

The chain couples TRBV15 to TRBJ2-1; D remains unclear. This CDR3 region has 15 residues. The V gene's germline CDR1 is LNHNV and CDR2 YYDKDF (reference sequence). The V end was cut by 0 bases, the J end by 4 bases, with 10 bases between. The CDR3 sequence: CATSRDRAAYNEQFF. CDR3 nucleotide sequence: TGTGCCACCAGCAGAGATCGGGCTGCGTACAATGAGCAGTTCTTC.

At least ten counts were recorded for this clone. The V call is TRBV7-8, the J call TRBJ2-7, with TRBD2 identical over 7 bases. The CDR3 spans 15 residues. V was pared by 6 bases and J by 2 bases, with 10 bases of the junction left unmatched. Germline CDR1 is SGHVS and CDR2 is FQNEAQ. In nucleotides, the CDR3 is TGTGCCAGCAGTACTCTAGCGGAACGAGCCTACGAGCAGTACTTC. Translated: CASSTLAERAYEQYF.

The chain combines TRBV28 with TRBJ1-4, with 7 bases lining up with TRBD1. V gave up 5 bases and J gave up 5 bases; unmatched junction bases: 14. Germline V CDR1 and CDR2: MDHEN, SYDVKM. This CDR3 spans 17 amino acids. As DNA, the CDR3 is TGTGCCAGCAGTCCGTTACGCCAGGGGGTGGAGAATGAAAAACTGTTTTTT. The encoded protein is CASSPLRQGVENEKLFF.

This clone has a handful of counts. The V call is TRBV14, the J call TRBJ2-3; the D is unclear. The germline V gene has CDR1 SGHDN and CDR2 FVKESK. The CDR3 runs to 12 residues. Trimming left V 0 bases short and J 7 bases short, with 5 bases between. The CDR3 protein is CASSQDRNTQYF. The CDR3 nucleotides read TGTGCCAGCAGCCAAGATCGGAATACGCAGTATTTT.